This T cell receptor beta chain was sequenced for a study of human T cells and chemical hapten exposure. Study context: Patients having alopecia areata, totalis or universalis were mostly female.

This clonotype was recorded many times. The antigen is undetermined. The V gene's germline CDR1 is LNHDA and CDR2 SQIVND (reference sequence). V shed 5 bases and J 5 bases; nucleotides not matched to a gene: 9. CDR3 length equals 15 residues. The library gave individual cDNA molecules unique molecular identifiers. One entry per CDR3 protein, called by TCRdb with MiXCR from the RACE reads. Among some 49,000 distinct CDR3 sequences listed, about 9% were seen once. Time point of the sample: patch test 1, 2 weeks after DPC sensitization. Regarding treatment: therapeutic diphenylcyclopropenone sensitization with weekly scalp DPC. Prior to each patch test being applied, blood was drawn. The study's findings and limits: High-frequency TCRs, those above 1 in 1000, stayed the same after DPC sensitization.

The sequenced sample was whole blood, obtained in connection with sensitization to the hapten diphenylcyclopropenone (DPC). The source of this sequence is a woman in her fifties or sixties with alopecia areata. Some clones in this sample may be carry-over from other donors' samples. J is TRBJ2-7 and V is TRBV19; 10 positions match TRBD1. The CDR3 is CASSSRGGQGNEQYF. The CDR3 DNA sequence: TGTGCCAGTAGTTCCCGCGGGGGACAGGGGAACGAGCAGTACTTC.